This T cell receptor (beta chain) was documented in a study of T cell changes during pregnancy in multiple sclerosis. The ends were cut back, 7 bases at V and 5 bases at J, with 18 bases in the middle. Germline assignment: CDR1 MNHNS and CDR2 SASEGT. The CDR3 extends over 15 amino acids. Sequenced by immunoSEQ multiplex PCR; TCRdb stores in-frame clones only, minus some. The table lists 35,000 to 50,000 clones, about 88% of them singletons. This specimen was CD4+ T cells from peripheral blood mononuclear cells, taken in the second trimester of pregnancy. The TCR originated in a female donor with multiple sclerosis, enrolled in a pregnancy study. V usage is TRBV6-1 and J usage is TRBJ2-4; a weak D match, TRBD1 (6 bases). CDR3 amino acids: CASITGFGQENIQYF. In nucleotides, the CDR3 is TGTGCCAGCATTACAGGGTTTGGTCAGGAAAACATTCAGTACTTC.